This entry concerns a single TCR beta chain. Its antigen is not known. The sample comes from a study of Graves' ophthalmopathy and Graves' hyperthyroidism. RNA transcripts were the source from which TCR beta CDR3 regions were amplified. First-round RT-PCR used HTBI primers; second-round multiplex PCR followed. Each CDR3 protein gets one entry after TCRdb re-called the multiplex PCR reads with MiXCR. The sample contains 500,000 to 700,000 distinct CDR3 sequences, over 20% of which appear only once. Study conclusions and caveats: With 70.59% sensitivity and 72.22% specificity, the model predicted ophthalmopathy progression.

Looked up from germline, CDR1 is KGHDR and CDR2 is SFDVKD. The CDR3 is 14 amino acids. The ends were cut back, 3 bases at V and 5 bases at J, with 12 bases in the middle. This chain joins TRBV24-1 and TRBJ2-5; D gene ambiguous. Sequenced input: peripheral blood. The sequence derives from a young woman with stable Graves' hyperthyroidism. Some clones in this sample may be carry-over from other donors' samples. CDR3 DNA sequence: TGTGCCACCAGTGATCGGACCCAGGCGGAGACCCAGTACTTC. As protein: CATSDRTQAETQYF.